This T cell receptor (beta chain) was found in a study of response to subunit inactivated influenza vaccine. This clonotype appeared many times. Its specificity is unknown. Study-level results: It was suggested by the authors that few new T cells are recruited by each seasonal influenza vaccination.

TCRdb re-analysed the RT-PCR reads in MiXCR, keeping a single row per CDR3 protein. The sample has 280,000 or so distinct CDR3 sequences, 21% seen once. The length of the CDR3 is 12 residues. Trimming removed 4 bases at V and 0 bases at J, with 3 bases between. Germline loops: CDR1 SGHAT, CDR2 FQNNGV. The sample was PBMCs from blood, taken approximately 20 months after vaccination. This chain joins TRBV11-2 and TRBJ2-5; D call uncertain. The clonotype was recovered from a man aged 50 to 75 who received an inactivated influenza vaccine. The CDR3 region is CASSSYQETQYF. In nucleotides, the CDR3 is TGTGCCAGCAGCTCCTACCAAGAGACCCAGTACTTC. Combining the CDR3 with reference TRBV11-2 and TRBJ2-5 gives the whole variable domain EAGVAQSPRYKIIEKRQSVAFWCNPISGHATLYWYQQILGQGPKLLIQFQNNGVVDDSQLPKDRFSAERLKGVDSTLKIQPAKLEDSAVYLCASSSYQETQYFGPGTRLLVL.